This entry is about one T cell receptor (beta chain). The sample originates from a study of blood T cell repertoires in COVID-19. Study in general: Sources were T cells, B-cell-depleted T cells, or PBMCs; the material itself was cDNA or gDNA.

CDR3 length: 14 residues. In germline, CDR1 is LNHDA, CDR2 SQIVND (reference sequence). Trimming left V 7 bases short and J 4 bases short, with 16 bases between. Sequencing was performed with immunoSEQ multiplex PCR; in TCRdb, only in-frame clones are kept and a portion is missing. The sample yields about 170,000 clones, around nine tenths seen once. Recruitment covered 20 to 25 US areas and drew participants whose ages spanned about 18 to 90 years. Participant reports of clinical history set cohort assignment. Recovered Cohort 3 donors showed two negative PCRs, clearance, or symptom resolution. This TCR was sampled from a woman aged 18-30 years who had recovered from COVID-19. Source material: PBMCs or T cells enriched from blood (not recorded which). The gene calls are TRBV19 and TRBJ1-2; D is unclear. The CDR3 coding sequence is TGTGCCAGTAACCCCGCGCAGGCCTTCTATGGCTACACCTTC. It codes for CASNPAQAFYGYTF.